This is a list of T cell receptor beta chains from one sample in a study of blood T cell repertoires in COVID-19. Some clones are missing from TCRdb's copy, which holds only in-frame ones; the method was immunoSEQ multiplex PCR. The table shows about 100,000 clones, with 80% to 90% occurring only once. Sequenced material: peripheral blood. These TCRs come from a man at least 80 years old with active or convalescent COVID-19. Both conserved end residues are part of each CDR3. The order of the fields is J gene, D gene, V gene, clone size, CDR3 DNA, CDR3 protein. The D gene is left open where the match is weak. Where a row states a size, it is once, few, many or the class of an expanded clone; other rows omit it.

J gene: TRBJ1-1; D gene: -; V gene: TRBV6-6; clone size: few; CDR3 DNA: TGTGCCAGCAGCAGAGGCGGTGAAGCTTTCTTT; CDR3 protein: CASSRGGEAFF
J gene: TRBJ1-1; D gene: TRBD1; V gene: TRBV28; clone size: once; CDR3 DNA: TGTGCCAGCAGTCTTGGGACAGGGAACACTGAAGCTTTCTTT; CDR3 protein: CASSLGTGNTEAFF
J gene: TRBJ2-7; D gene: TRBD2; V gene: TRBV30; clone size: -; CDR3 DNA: TGTGCCTGGAAAGTCGATGGAGTAGCGGGAGTGGAGCAGTACTTC; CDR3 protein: CAWKVDGVAGVEQYF
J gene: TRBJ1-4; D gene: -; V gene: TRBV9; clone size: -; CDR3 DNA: TGTGCCAGCAGCGTAGCGCAGGGAGGTGAAAAACTGTTTTTT; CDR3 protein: CASSVAQGGEKLFF
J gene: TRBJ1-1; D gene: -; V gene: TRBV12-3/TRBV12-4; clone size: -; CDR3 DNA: TGTGCCAGCAGTTTATCGGTTAACACTGAAGCTTTCTTT; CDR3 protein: CASSLSVNTEAFF
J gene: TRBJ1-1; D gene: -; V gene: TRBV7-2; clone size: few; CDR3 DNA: TGTGCCAGCAGCACCGGCGGGGGGCGTAACACTGAAGCTTTCTTT; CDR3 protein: CASSTGGGRNTEAFF
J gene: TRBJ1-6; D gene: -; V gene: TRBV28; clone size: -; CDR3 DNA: TGTGCCACCCTCCCGACAGGAGCTAATTCACCCCTCCACTTT; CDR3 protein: CATLPTGANSPLHF
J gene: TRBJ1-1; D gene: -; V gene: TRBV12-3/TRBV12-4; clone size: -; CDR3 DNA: TGTGCCAGCAGTTTAGTTGTAACTGAAGCTTTCTTT; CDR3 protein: CASSLVVTEAFF
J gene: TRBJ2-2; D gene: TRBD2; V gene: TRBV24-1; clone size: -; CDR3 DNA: TGTGCCACCAGTGCCCGTAGCGGGCCCCAGGCCACCGGGGAGCTGTTTTTT; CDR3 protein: CATSARSGPQATGELFF
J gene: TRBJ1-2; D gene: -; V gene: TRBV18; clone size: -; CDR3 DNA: TGTGCCAGCTCCGGGAAGACTGGGAACGTTCTCTTTAACTATGGCTACACCTTC; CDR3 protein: CASSGKTGNVLFNYGYTF
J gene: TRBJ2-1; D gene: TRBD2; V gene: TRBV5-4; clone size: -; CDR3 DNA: TGTGCCAGCAGCTTGTCCTCGGGACTAGCGGGAGAAAATCGGTTCTTC; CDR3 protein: CASSLSSGLAGENRFF
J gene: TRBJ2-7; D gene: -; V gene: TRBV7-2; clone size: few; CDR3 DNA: TGTGCCAGCAGCTCCGGGGTCCGACCTAGCAGTCAGTACTTC; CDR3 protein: CASSSGVRPSSQYF
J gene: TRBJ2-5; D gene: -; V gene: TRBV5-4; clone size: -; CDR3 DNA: TGTGCCAGCAGCGTAAAGACTGTCTCAAAAGAGACCCAGTACTTC; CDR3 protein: CASSVKTVSKETQYF
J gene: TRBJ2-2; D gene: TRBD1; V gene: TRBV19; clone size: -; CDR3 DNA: TGTGCCAGTAGTAGAACCCCGGGACAGGGATTTACCGGGGAGCTGTTTTTT; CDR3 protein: CASSRTPGQGFTGELFF
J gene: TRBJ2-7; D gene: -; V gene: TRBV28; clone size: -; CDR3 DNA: TGTGCCAGCAGTTTATCCGGCGGGGGCGGCTCCTACGAGCAGTACTTC; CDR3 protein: CASSLSGGGGSYEQYF
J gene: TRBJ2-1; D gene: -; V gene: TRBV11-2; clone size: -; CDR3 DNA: TGTGCCAGCAGCCTTGCTCGGTACAATGAGCAGTTCTTC; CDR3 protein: CASSLARYNEQFF
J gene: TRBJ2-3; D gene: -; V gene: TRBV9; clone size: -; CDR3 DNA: TGTGCCAGCAGCAGTCCGGCTAGCGGCACAGATACGCAGTATTTT; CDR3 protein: CASSSPASGTDTQYF
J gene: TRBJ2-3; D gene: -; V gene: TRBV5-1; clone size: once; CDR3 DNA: TGCGCCAGCAGCTTGGAAGCTCTTATTAGCACAGATACGCAGTATTTT; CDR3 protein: CASSLEALISTDTQYF
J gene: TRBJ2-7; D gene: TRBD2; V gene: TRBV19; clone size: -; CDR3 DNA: TGTGCCAGTAGTGTTAGCGGGACGAGCTCCTACGAGCAGTACTTC; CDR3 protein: CASSVSGTSSYEQYF
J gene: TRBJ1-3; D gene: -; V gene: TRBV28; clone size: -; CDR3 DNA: TGTGCCAGCAGTTTAGTGGGCGGGATCTCTGGAAACACCATATATTTT; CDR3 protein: CASSLVGGISGNTIYF
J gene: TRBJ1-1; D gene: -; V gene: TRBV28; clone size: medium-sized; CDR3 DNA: TGTGCCAGCAGTCTAGACCGTGGTGAAGCTTTCTTT; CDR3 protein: CASSLDRGEAFF
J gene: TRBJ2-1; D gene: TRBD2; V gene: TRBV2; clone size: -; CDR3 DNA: TGTGCCAGCGGCGGGGGACTAGCGATCGTCTTC; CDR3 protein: CASGGGLAIVF
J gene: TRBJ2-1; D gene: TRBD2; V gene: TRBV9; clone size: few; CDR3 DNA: TGTGCCAGCAGCTTATGGACTAGCACCTTCGCAGGTGAGCAGTTCTTC; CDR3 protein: CASSLWTSTFAGEQFF
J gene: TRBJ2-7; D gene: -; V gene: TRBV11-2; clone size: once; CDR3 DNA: TGTGCCAGCAGCCCTGACAGGTACAACTCCTACGAGCAGTACTTC; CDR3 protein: CASSPDRYNSYEQYF
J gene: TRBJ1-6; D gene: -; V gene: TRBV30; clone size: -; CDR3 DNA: TGTGCCTGGAGTGGGAGGGCCAGGTATAATTCACCCCTCCACTTT; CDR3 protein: CAWSGRARYNSPLHF
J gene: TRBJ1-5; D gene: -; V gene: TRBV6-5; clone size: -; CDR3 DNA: TGTGCCAGCAGTAGAACTGCCAATCAGCCCCAGCATTTT; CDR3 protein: CASSRTANQPQHF
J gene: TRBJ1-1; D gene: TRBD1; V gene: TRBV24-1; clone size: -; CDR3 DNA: TGTGCCACCAGTGATACGGGGGGACAGGGGAACACTGAAGCTTTCTTT; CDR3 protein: CATSDTGGQGNTEAFF
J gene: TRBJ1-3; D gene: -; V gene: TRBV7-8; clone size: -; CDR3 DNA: TGTGCCAGCAGCTTAGGGGGCAGGGGCCTTGGAAACACCATATATTTT; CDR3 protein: CASSLGGRGLGNTIYF
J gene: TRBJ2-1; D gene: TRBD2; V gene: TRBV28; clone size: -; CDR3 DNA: TGTGCCAGCCGGCTAGCGGAGTTGAATGAGCAGTTCTTC; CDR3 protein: CASRLAELNEQFF
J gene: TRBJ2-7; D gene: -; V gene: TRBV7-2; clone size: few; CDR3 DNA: TGTGCCAGCAGCGCTGTGGGCGGCCAGGGCGAGTACTTC; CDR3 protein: CASSAVGGQGEYF
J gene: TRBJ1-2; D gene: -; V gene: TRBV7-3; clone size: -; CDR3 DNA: TGTGCCAGTAGACCCGGAGGGCTCAACTATGGCTACACCTTC; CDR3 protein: CASRPGGLNYGYTF
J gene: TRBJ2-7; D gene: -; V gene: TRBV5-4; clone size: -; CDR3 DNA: TGTGCCAGCAGCTTGGCGTCCGTCGGAGACTACGAGCAGTACTTC; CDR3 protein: CASSLASVGDYEQYF
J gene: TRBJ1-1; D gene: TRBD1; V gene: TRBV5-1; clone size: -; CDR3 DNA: TGCGCCAGCACTTGGGACAGGAACACTGAAGCTTTCTTT; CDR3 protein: CASTWDRNTEAFF
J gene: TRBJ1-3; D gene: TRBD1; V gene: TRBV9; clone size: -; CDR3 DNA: TGTGCCAGCAGCTTATCGACAGGGGCGGGGTCTGGAAACACCATATATTTT; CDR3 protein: CASSLSTGAGSGNTIYF
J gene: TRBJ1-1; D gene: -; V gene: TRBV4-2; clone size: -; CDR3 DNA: TGTGCCAGCAGCCAAGATCCAGGCCCCGGAGGGACTGAAGCTTTCTTT; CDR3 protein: CASSQDPGPGGTEAFF
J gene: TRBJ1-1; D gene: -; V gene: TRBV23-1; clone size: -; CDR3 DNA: TGCGCCAACTTACGAACTGAAGCTTTCTTT; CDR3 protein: CANLRTEAFF
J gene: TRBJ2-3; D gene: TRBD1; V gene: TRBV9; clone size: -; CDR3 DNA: TGTGCCAGCAGCTCGGGACAGGGAAGCACAGATACGCAGTATTTT; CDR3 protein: CASSSGQGSTDTQYF
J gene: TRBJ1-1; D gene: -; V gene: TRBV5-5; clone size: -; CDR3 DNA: TGTGCCAGCAGCTTAGTTTGGTCAGGGTGGGCCACTGAAGCTTTCTTT; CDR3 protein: CASSLVWSGWATEAFF
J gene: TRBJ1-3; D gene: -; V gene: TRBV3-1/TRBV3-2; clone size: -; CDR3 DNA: TGTGCCAGCAGCCAAGTGCCCGTAGGCAGGCCCTCTGGAAACACCATATATTTT; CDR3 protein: CASSQVPVGRPSGNTIYF
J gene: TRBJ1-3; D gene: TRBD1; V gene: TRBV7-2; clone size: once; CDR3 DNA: TGTGCCAGCAGCCCGGGGACAGTTCTCTCTGGAAACACCATATATTTT; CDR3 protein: CASSPGTVLSGNTIYF
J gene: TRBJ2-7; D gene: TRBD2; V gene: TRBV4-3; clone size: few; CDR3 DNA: TGCGCCAGCAGCCAAGAAGTGGAAACGTGGACTAGCGGATACTACGAGCAGTACTTC; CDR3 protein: CASSQEVETWTSGYYEQYF
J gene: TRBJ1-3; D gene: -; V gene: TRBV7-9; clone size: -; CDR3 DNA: TGTGCCAGCAGCTTAGCAGGGGCCGGAAACACCATATATTTT; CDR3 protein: CASSLAGAGNTIYF
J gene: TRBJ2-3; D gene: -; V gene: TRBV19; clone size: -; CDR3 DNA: TGTGCCAGTAGTATAGAACAGGGTGCGGCAGATACGCAGTATTTT; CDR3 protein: CASSIEQGAADTQYF
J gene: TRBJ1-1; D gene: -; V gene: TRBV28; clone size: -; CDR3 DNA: TGTGCCAGCAGGGACAGTAACACTGAAGCTTTCTTT; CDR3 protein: CASRDSNTEAFF
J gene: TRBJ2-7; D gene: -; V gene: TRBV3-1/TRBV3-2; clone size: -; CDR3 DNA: TGTGCCAGCAGCCAGAGACTAGGCGGTATCCACGAGCAGTACTTC; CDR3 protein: CASSQRLGGIHEQYF
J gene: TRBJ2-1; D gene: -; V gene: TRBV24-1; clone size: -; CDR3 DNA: TGTGCCACCAGTGATGGGGGAAAGCGGGCTCATAATGAGCAGTTCTTC; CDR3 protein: CATSDGGKRAHNEQFF
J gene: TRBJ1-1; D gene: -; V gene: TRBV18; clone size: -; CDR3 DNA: TGTGCCAGCTCACAATCAGGAACCCCGAACACTGAAGCTTTCTTT; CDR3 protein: CASSQSGTPNTEAFF
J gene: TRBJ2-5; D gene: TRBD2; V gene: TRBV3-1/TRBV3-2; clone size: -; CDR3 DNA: TGTGCCAGCAGCCCGATAGGGCTAGCGGGAGGGGGCCAGTACTTC; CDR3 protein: CASSPIGLAGGGQYF
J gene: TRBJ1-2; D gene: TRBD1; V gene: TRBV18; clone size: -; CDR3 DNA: TGTGCCAGCTCCCAGACAGGGAGCTATGGCTACACCTTC; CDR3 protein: CASSQTGSYGYTF
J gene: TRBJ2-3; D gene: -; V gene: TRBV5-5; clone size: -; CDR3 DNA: TGTGCCAGCAGCTTGGGGCCAGGGGAGGATACGCAGTATTTT; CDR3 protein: CASSLGPGEDTQYF
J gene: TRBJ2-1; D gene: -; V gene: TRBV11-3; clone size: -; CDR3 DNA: TGTGCCAGCAGCCGGAACGCGAACGGGGACAATGAGCAGTTCTTC; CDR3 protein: CASSRNANGDNEQFF
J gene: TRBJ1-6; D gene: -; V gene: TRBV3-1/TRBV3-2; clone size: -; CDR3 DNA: TGTGCCAGCAGCCAAGCGGTCGGACAGCGATCACCCCTCCACTTT; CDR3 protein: CASSQAVGQRSPLHF
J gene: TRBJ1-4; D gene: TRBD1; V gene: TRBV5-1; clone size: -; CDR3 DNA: TGCGCCAGCAGCTTTGGTCAGGGGGCTGAAAAACTGTTTTTT; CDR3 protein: CASSFGQGAEKLFF